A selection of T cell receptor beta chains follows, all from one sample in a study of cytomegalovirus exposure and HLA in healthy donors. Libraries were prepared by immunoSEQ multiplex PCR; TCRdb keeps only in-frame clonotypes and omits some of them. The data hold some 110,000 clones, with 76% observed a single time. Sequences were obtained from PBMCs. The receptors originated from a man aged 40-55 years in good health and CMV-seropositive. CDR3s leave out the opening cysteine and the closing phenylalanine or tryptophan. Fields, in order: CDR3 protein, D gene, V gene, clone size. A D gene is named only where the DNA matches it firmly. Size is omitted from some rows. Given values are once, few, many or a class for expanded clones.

CDR3aa: ASSLEVEGPRETQY
d_gene: NA
v_gene: TRBV5-6
abundance: NA

CDR3aa: ATSRDRFEGGGVSSEQF
d_gene: TRBD2
v_gene: TRBV15
abundance: NA

CDR3aa: ASSPPSAGPTGELF
d_gene: NA
v_gene: TRBV5-4
abundance: NA

CDR3aa: ASSLVRDFDGGYT
d_gene: NA
v_gene: TRBV7-2
abundance: NA

CDR3aa: ASSLYGGDTQY
d_gene: NA
v_gene: TRBV7-2
abundance: NA

CDR3aa: ASSIDRGVSGQPQH
d_gene: NA
v_gene: TRBV19
abundance: NA

CDR3aa: ASSPSLTGVTEAF
d_gene: TRBD1
v_gene: TRBV25-1
abundance: NA

CDR3aa: ASSLWGLAGIYNEQF
d_gene: TRBD2
v_gene: TRBV28
abundance: NA

CDR3aa: ASSYGQGAGQPQH
d_gene: TRBD1
v_gene: TRBV6-5
abundance: once

CDR3aa: ASSGSGEDTQY
d_gene: NA
v_gene: TRBV6-4
abundance: NA

CDR3aa: SATPGSRQETQY
d_gene: NA
v_gene: TRBV29-1
abundance: NA

CDR3aa: ASISDRGNYGYT
d_gene: TRBD1
v_gene: TRBV7-2
abundance: NA

CDR3aa: ASSSVGLPGELF
d_gene: NA
v_gene: TRBV6-5
abundance: NA

CDR3aa: ASSLQGLESNSPLH
d_gene: TRBD1
v_gene: TRBV9
abundance: NA

CDR3aa: ASSRSNEQF
d_gene: NA
v_gene: TRBV11-3
abundance: NA

CDR3aa: ASSQEGAGAAYEQY
d_gene: TRBD2
v_gene: TRBV4-2
abundance: few

CDR3aa: ASSLGSASYGYT
d_gene: NA
v_gene: TRBV28
abundance: NA

CDR3aa: ASSYSRLQETQY
d_gene: NA
v_gene: TRBV6-6
abundance: NA

CDR3aa: ASSDGGARDTQY
d_gene: NA
v_gene: TRBV5-6
abundance: NA

CDR3aa: ASSVGGSLSYEQY
d_gene: TRBD2
v_gene: TRBV2
abundance: NA

CDR3aa: ASSLGKQGNTEAF
d_gene: NA
v_gene: TRBV7-2
abundance: NA

CDR3aa: ASSSRTANTEAF
d_gene: NA
v_gene: TRBV27
abundance: NA

CDR3aa: AWIQQGRVNTEAF
d_gene: NA
v_gene: TRBV30
abundance: NA

CDR3aa: ASSQAQGCSPLH
d_gene: NA
v_gene: TRBV4-3
abundance: once

CDR3aa: ASRRQVDLNTEAF
d_gene: NA
v_gene: TRBV7-2
abundance: NA

CDR3aa: ASSAQGKGYT
d_gene: NA
v_gene: TRBV6-1
abundance: few

CDR3aa: ASSPTGGGTEAF
d_gene: TRBD1
v_gene: TRBV5-1
abundance: NA